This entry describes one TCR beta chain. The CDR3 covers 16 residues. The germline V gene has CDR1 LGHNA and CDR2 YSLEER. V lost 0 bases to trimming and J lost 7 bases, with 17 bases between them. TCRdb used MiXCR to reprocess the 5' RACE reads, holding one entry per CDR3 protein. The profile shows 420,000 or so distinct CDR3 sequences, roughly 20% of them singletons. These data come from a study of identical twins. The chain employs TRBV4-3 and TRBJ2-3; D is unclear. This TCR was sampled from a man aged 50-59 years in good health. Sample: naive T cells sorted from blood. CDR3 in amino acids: CASSQDLLPVGHTQYF. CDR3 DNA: TGCGCCAGCAGCCAAGATCTACTGCCTGTAGGTCATACGCAGTATTTT.